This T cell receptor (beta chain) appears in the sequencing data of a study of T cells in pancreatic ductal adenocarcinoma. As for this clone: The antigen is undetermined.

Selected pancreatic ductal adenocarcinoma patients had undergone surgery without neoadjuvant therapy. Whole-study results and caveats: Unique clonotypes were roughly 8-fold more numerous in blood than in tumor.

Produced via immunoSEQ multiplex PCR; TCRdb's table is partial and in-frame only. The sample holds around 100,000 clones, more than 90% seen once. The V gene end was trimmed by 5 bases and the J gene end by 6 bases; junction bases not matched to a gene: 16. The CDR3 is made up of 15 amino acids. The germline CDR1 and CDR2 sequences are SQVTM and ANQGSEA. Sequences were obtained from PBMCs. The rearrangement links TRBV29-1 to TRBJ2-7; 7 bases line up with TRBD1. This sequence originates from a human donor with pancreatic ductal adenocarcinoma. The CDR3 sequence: CSVKVIRQGQSEQYF. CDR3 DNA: TGCAGCGTTAAGGTTATTCGACAGGGCCAAAGCGAGCAGTACTTC.